This is a list of T cell receptor beta chains from one sample in a study of cytomegalovirus exposure and HLA in healthy donors. Only in-frame clones appear in the TCRdb table, and some are missing; sequencing was by immunoSEQ multiplex PCR. The sample lists around 150,000 clones, about 80% occurring once. The sequencing sample was made of PBMCs. All receptors derive from a man aged 18 to 29 in good health and CMV-seronegative. Both conserved end residues are trimmed from each CDR3. Fields, in order: clone size, V gene, CDR3 protein. Where a row states a size, it is once, few, many or the class of an expanded clone; other rows omit it.

abundance: once
v_gene: TRBV5-1
CDR3aa: ASIPERQDTQY

abundance: once
v_gene: TRBV6-5
CDR3aa: ASSQDRGASEAF

abundance: once
v_gene: TRBV28
CDR3aa: ASSLGGTGGLMAN

abundance: NA
v_gene: TRBV7-2
CDR3aa: ASSLTGTGYQPQH

abundance: NA
v_gene: TRBV7-7
CDR3aa: ASSPRRVGAETQY

abundance: NA
v_gene: TRBV7-3
CDR3aa: ASSKDRRNTEAF

abundance: few
v_gene: TRBV7-2
CDR3aa: ASSLGGLAGVGSYEQY

abundance: NA
v_gene: TRBV4-2
CDR3aa: ASSQDILGRSTEAF

abundance: NA
v_gene: TRBV19
CDR3aa: ASSLGFSGNTIY

abundance: NA
v_gene: TRBV9
CDR3aa: ASSVVGQGDYYGYT

abundance: NA
v_gene: TRBV4-1
CDR3aa: ASSQGGSLNTEAF

abundance: NA
v_gene: TRBV5-1
CDR3aa: ASSLSFPSSYNEQF

abundance: NA
v_gene: TRBV19
CDR3aa: ASSVSGTSSYEQY

abundance: NA
v_gene: TRBV11-2
CDR3aa: ASSLRRDFYEQY

abundance: NA
v_gene: TRBV2
CDR3aa: ASRVYQVSYGYT

abundance: NA
v_gene: TRBV7-9
CDR3aa: ASSHSYEQY

abundance: NA
v_gene: TRBV28
CDR3aa: ASSSYRDMGLLGEQY

abundance: NA
v_gene: TRBV7-3
CDR3aa: ASSPGGRETQY

abundance: NA
v_gene: TRBV6-5
CDR3aa: ASRGQGAGNTEAF

abundance: few
v_gene: TRBV27
CDR3aa: ASRTSGRAEQY

abundance: NA
v_gene: TRBV10-3
CDR3aa: AISEMGLAGSTDTQY

abundance: NA
v_gene: TRBV6-1
CDR3aa: ASSLGQNTEAF

abundance: NA
v_gene: TRBV5-5
CDR3aa: ASREGFGELF

abundance: NA
v_gene: TRBV6-1
CDR3aa: ASSALSLAGELAQY

abundance: NA
v_gene: TRBV7-8
CDR3aa: ASSFSGRGPDGANVLT

abundance: few
v_gene: TRBV4-1
CDR3aa: ASSQSSGANVLT

abundance: NA
v_gene: TRBV6-6
CDR3aa: ASSRGQGTPYEQY

abundance: NA
v_gene: TRBV5-8
CDR3aa: ASSVDRDYGYT

abundance: NA
v_gene: TRBV11-3
CDR3aa: ASRRGGSTDTQY

abundance: few
v_gene: TRBV19
CDR3aa: ASRIRRERSDTQY

abundance: NA
v_gene: TRBV4-1
CDR3aa: ASSQDIQGFGQPQH

abundance: NA
v_gene: TRBV27
CDR3aa: ASSSLDRVAF

abundance: NA
v_gene: TRBV6-4
CDR3aa: ASSDSLAGYNEQF

abundance: NA
v_gene: TRBV5-1
CDR3aa: ASSLRTGGIGELF

abundance: NA
v_gene: TRBV11-2
CDR3aa: ASSLEGVAGSSYEQY

abundance: few
v_gene: TRBV7-2
CDR3aa: ASSLMESSYEQY

abundance: NA
v_gene: TRBV27
CDR3aa: ASSSRGRDITGELF